Detailed here is one T cell receptor beta chain. Its antigen remains undetermined. No base quality values were provided; no much bigger clone lies one nucleotide off. Libraries were made using 5' RACE. The reads were generated on an Illumina HiSeq 2500. The second PCR ran for about 6 to 11 cycles and used a J-beta primer mix along with a sample-barcoded 5' primer. A template-switch 5' adaptor carrying 12 random nucleotides introduced a unique molecular identifier onto each TCR beta cDNA molecule. At least 2.5 million CDR3-containing paired-end reads were obtained from each sample. First-strand cDNA synthesis was performed from all RNA using the Mint cDNA synthesis kit, with priming by a TRBC-specific oligonucleotide. All cDNA was treated with uracil-DNA glycosylase and then went through a first 18-cycle PCR with the universal primers M1SS and BC2_uni_R. For the original study's pipeline: For normalization, 1 million high-quality reads were randomly selected from each sample, with every read carrying a distinct molecular identifier. Instead of being binned into consensus sequences, reads that shared molecular identifiers were thrown out. MiTCR, with a Q25 quality threshold and the strictest error-elimination algorithm, was used for CDR3 identification, clonotype clustering and error correction. A nonparametric unseen species model using Euler transformation provided a lower-bound estimate of total TCR beta diversity. In-frame beta chains were kept once TCRdb had trimmed the public reads at Q25 with fastp and called clones with MiXCR. Every CDR3 protein is listed once, alongside the most common genes and DNA of its rows. In this record, the V and J calls reflect TCRdb's handling and not the investigators' own analysis. The sample includes some 670,000 distinct CDR3 sequences, with 45% to 60% observed a single time. Together, the top ten hold roughly 13% of the sample.

The sample originates from a study of blood T cells in healthy people across ages (dated by TCRdb to about 2015). Looking at the study overall: In model experiments, template switching captured roughly one uniquely barcoded TCR beta cDNA molecule for every two T cells. Using the same blood draw, the study looked at two additional independent replicas of 1 million unique cDNA reads for two donors, one aged 18 to 30 and the other aged 80 or older. The donors were divided into four age groups: young (average roughly 15 years), middle-aged (almost 40), aged (approximately 62) and long-lived (roughly 88). To avoid experimental bias, donors of different ages were randomly spread across the sequencing lanes. To track age-related changes in TCR beta repertoire diversity, the study relied on deep sequencing normalized with unique cDNA molecular identifiers.

Donors were 39 systemically healthy Caucasian individuals from Russia aged 6 to 90 years. Each donor gave 8 to 10 milliliters of peripheral blood, collected into EDTA-treated Vacutainer tubes. PBMCs were isolated by Ficoll-Paque density-gradient centrifugation, with at least 6.5 million obtained per sample. Total RNA was extracted from PBMCs with Trizol reagent, with at least 5.5 micrograms obtained per sample. For every donor, flow cytometry on a PBMC aliquot measured the percentage of naive CD45RAhigh/CD27high T cells. Study-level results and caveats: The percentage of naive T cells measured by flow cytometry correlated strongly with observed TCR beta diversity. Observed TCR beta diversity per million T cells fell roughly linearly with age, and a significant reduction was already apparent by age approximately 40. Because profiling used bulk unsorted PBMCs, naive and antigen-experienced compartments could not be compared conclusively. Compared with the aged group, the long-lived group had more naive CD4+ T cells, fewer expanded clones and increased TCR diversity, suggesting age selection. Estimates of total diversity from one million sequenced T cells were regarded as lower bounds and underestimates. Because donor CMV infection status was unknown, age-related changes in expanded clonotypes were potentially confounded.

The TCR was taken from a woman over 75 in good health. What was sequenced was blood.

Here is the DNA: TGTGCCACCAGTGATTCAGCAAGGCAGTATTTT. It specifies CATSDSARQYF. This chain is built from TRBV24-1 and TRBJ2-3; the D segment cannot be called with confidence. CDR1 KGHDR and CDR2 SFDVKD were looked up in the germline V gene. Measured from the cysteine to the phenylalanine, the CDR3 is 11 residues long. Only the CDR3 part of the read is kept: 33 bases, read in frame from the first base. The germline ends are 7 bases apart after V is trimmed by 2 bases and J by 11 bases.